This TCR beta chain was profiled in a study of cytomegalovirus exposure and HLA in healthy donors. It was with 60 Vbeta and 13 Jbeta primers that the PCR ran. Repertoires were generated with immunoSEQ multiplex PCR, while TCRdb's copy carries only in-frame clones and drops some. The sample holds some 190,000 clones, around 79% seen once. V was shortened by 5 bases and J by 8 bases, with 12 bases between the two germline ends. The CDR3 consists of 12 residues. CDR1 is MDHEN and CDR2 is SYDVKM in the germline V gene. The V and J genes are TRBV28 and TRBJ1-2, with no clear D. This clonotype was obtained from a woman in her forties or fifties in good health and CMV-seronegative. Sequenced sample: PBMCs. CDR3 residues: CASSGQTNGYTF. CDR3 DNA: TGTGCCAGCAGTGGCCAAACTAACGGCTACACCTTC.